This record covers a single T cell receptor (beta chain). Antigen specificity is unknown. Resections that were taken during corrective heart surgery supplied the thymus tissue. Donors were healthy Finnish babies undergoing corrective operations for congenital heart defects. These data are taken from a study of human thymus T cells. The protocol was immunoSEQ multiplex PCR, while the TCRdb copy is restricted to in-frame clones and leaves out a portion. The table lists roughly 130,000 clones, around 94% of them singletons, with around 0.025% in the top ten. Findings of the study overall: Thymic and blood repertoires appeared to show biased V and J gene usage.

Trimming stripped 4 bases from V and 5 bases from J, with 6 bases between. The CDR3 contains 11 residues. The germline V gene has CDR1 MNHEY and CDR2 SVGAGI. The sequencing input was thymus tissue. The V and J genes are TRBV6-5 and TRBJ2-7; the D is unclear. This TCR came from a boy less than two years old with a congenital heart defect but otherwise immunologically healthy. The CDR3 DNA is TGTGCCAGCAGTTTTGGTGACGAGCAGTACTTC. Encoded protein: CASSFGDEQYF.